Below are 30 T cell receptor beta chains sequenced from a single sample in a study of OX40 agonist ivuxolimab in advanced cancers. Only in-frame clones appear in the TCRdb table, and some are missing; sequencing was by immunoSEQ multiplex PCR. Here the sample spans approximately 66,000 clones, 85% being singletons. Here the sequenced sample was CD4+ or CD8+ T cells sorted from blood, taken in a trial of the OX40 agonist ivuxolimab. The receptor set was obtained from an adult with an advanced solid tumor such as melanoma, head and neck, liver or kidney cancer.

The chain joins TRBV5-8 to TRBJ2-3; TRBD2 matches 7 bases. The CDR3 runs to 15 residues. Trimming at V came to 0 bases and at J to 7 bases, leaving 8 bases not matched to a gene. Germline V gives CDR1 SGHTS, CDR2 YDEGEE. CDR3 bases: TGTGCCAGCAGCTTGGGGGGACTATCCCACTATACGCAGTATTTT. This encodes CASSLGGLSHYTQYF.

This clone appeared a single time. CDR3 in DNA: TGTGCCAGTAGTATAGCGTTCGGGGCCAATGAGCAGTTCTTC. Protein product: CASSIAFGANEQFF. The chain couples TRBV19 to TRBJ2-1; D tentatively reads TRBD1 or TRBD2 (5 bases each). The germline V gene encodes CDR1 LNHDA and CDR2 SQIVND (reference sequence). The CDR3 totals 14 residues. Trimming left V 1 base short and J 6 bases short, with 10 bases between.

This rearrangement joins TRBV7-9 to TRBJ1-6, with D perhaps matching TRBD1 (5 bases). CDR1 is SEHNR, CDR2 FQNEAQ, per germline (reference sequence). The CDR3 is made up of 15 amino acids. Trimming took off 7 bases at V and 7 bases at J, with 17 bases between the two ends. In nucleotides, the CDR3 is TGTGCCAGCACCTTGGCTAGGGGCGGCAATTCACCCCTCCACTTT. Translated, it gives CASTLARGGNSPLHF.

V is TRBV2 and J is TRBJ1-2; no firm D call. The CDR3 runs 12 residues. Looked up from germline, CDR1 is SNHLY and CDR2 is FYNNEI. Trimming took off 7 bases at V and 11 bases at J, with 17 bases between the two ends. The CDR3 reads CASKTDGLSYTF. CDR3 DNA sequence: TGTGCCAGCAAGACGGACGGGCTTAGTTACACCTTC.

Here the CDR3 reads CASSLGGQFYTEAFF. DNA of the CDR3: TGTGCCAGCAGCTTGGGTGGGCAGTTCTACACTGAAGCTTTCTTT. This rearrangement joins TRBV5-6 to TRBJ1-1, with D uncertain. With 0 bases removed from V and 3 bases from J, the gap between germline ends came to 12 bases. Per the germline V gene, CDR1 is SGHDT and CDR2 is YYEEEE. The length of the CDR3 is 15 residues.

The sample holds a few counts of this clone. This chain uses TRBV6-5 with TRBJ1-2; 10 bases align to TRBD1. Germline values: CDR1 MNHEY, CDR2 SVGAGI. V gave up 6 bases and J gave up 8 bases; unmatched junction bases: 9. This CDR3 comprises 14 residues. In DNA, the CDR3 is TGTGCCAGCAGCCCGGACAGGGGGGTGGACGGCTACACCTTC. It is translated as CASSPDRGVDGYTF.

V gene TRBV2 combines with J gene TRBJ2-2, with 8 bases matching TRBD2. V dropped 6 bases and J dropped 0; count of bases not matched to a gene: 6. Germline loops: CDR1 SNHLY, CDR2 FYNNEI. This CDR3 is 16 amino acids long. The CDR3 sequence: CASSKTSVTNTGELFF. CDR3 in DNA: TGTGCCAGCAGCAAGACTAGCGTAACGAACACCGGGGAGCTGTTTTTT.

This clone was seen a handful of times. CDR3: CASSPQFMGQHYEQYF. As DNA, the CDR3 is TGTGCCAGCTCACCCCAGTTTATGGGACAGCACTACGAGCAGTACTTC. The rearrangement links TRBV18 to TRBJ2-7; 7 bases match TRBD1. V shed 3 bases and J 3 bases; nucleotides not matched to a gene: 11. This CDR3 is built from 16 residues. Looked up from germline, CDR1 is KGHSH and CDR2 is LQKENI.

This rearrangement joins TRBV28 to TRBJ2-5; TRBD1 matches 10 bases. Trimming at V came to 6 bases and at J to 2 bases, leaving 6 bases not matched to a gene. Looked up from germline, CDR1 is MDHEN and CDR2 is SYDVKM. This CDR3 comprises 15 residues. CDR3 in DNA: TGTGCCAGCAGACGGCCGGGACAGGGGCAAGAGACCCAGTACTTC. Its translation is CASRRPGQGQETQYF.

The J gene is TRBJ2-7, the V gene TRBV6-5; the D gene is possibly TRBD2 (5 bases). The CDR3 spans 16 residues. CDR1 MNHEY and CDR2 SVGAGI come from the germline V gene. V was clipped by 0 bases and J by 0 bases, with 12 bases between them. The DNA of the CDR3 is TGTGCCAGCAGTTACTCGTGGACTGTGCACTCCTACGAGCAGTACTTC. As protein: CASSYSWTVHSYEQYF.

The rearrangement joins TRBV4-3 to TRBJ2-1; perhaps TRBD2 as D (6 bases). This CDR3 region has 15 residues. Germline CDR1 and CDR2: LGHNA and YSLEER. The V end was cut by 4 bases, the J end by 3 bases, with 13 bases between. CDR3 DNA sequence: TGCGCCAGCAGCCTATGGGGGGACTTCTACAATGAGCAGTTCTTC. Amino acid sequence: CASSLWGDFYNEQFF.

The V call is TRBV7-8, the J call TRBJ1-6, with D perhaps TRBD1 (6 bases). Germline V gene data show CDR1 as SGHVS and CDR2 as FQNEAQ. This CDR3 has 16 amino acids. V gave up 2 bases and J gave up 9 bases, with 17 bases separating them. DNA of the CDR3: TGTGCCAGCAGCTTATTGGCCGAGGGGGGTAGTTCACCCCTCCACTTT. Its protein product is CASSLLAEGGSSPLHF.

The chain carries TRBV7-9 and TRBJ1-1, with TRBD1 matching over 8 bases. This CDR3 has 14 amino acids. Germline V lookup: CDR1 SEHNR, CDR2 FQNEAQ (reference sequence). The ends lost 4 bases at V and 1 base at J; junction bases unmatched: 2. CDR3 DNA sequence: TGTGCCAGCAGCTCCGACAGGGGGAACACTGAAGCTTTCTTT. Its translation is CASSSDRGNTEAFF. Looking up the rest from reference TRBV7-9 and TRBJ1-1 gives the full variable domain: DTGVSQNPRHKITKRGQNVTFRCDPISEHNRLYWYRQTLGQGPEFLTYFQNEAQLEKSRLLSDRFSAERPKGSFSTLEIQRTEQGDSAMYLCASSSDRGNTEAFFGQGTRLTVV.

The J gene is TRBJ2-3, the V gene TRBV13, with TRBD1 identical over 10 bases. Per germline, CDR1 PRHDT and CDR2 FYEKMQ (reference sequence). Germline trimming cut 7 bases from V and 10 bases from J; bases unmatched to any gene: 17. CDR3 length: 16 amino acids. The CDR3 region is CASTPPGTGALGPQYF. CDR3 sequence (DNA): TGTGCCAGCACCCCCCCGGGGACAGGGGCCCTGGGGCCGCAGTATTTT.

This clone was counted only a few times. The V call is TRBV5-1, the J call TRBJ2-7, with a tentative D call TRBD2 (7 bases). Per germline, CDR1 SGHRS and CDR2 YFSETQ. V lost 0 bases and J 4 bases, leaving 14 bases between the germline ends. The CDR3 has 15 residues. The CDR3 DNA sequence: TGCGCCAGCAGCTTGGTAACAGGGAGGGAATACGAGCAGTACTTC. This codes for CASSLVTGREYEQYF.

The rearrangement uses TRBV4-2 and TRBJ2-5; D is tentatively TRBD1 or TRBD2 (5 bases each). This CDR3 is 15 amino acids long. The germline V gene has CDR1 LGHNA and CDR2 YNFKEQ. The V end lost 1 base, the J end lost 5 bases, and 14 bases lay between the germline ends. CDR3 in amino acids: CASSQAGLGVETQYF. Here the CDR3 DNA reads TGTGCCAGCAGCCAAGCGGGGCTAGGTGTTGAGACCCAGTACTTC.

In this sample, this clone turned up a few times. The V call is TRBV29-1, the J call TRBJ1-1; 9 bases are a match to TRBD1. With 1 base clipped from V and 4 bases from J, the junction kept 7 bases outside the gene matches. This CDR3 spans 15 amino acids. From germline, CDR1 is SQVTM and CDR2 ANQGSEA. In DNA form, the CDR3 reads TGCAGCGTTGAAGTCGGACAGGGGAGAGTCACTGAAGCTTTCTTT. Translated: CSVEVGQGRVTEAFF.

CDR3 region: CASSLLGGNQPQHF. CDR3 DNA sequence: TGTGCCAGCAGTCTTCTGGGGGGCAATCAGCCCCAGCATTTT. The chain joins TRBV27 to TRBJ1-5; TRBD1 might be the D (5 bases). V was pared by 5 bases and J by 2 bases, with 10 bases between. This CDR3 is 14 amino acids long. The germline gives CDR1 MNHEY, CDR2 SMNVEV (reference sequence).

The chain joins TRBV7-2 to TRBJ2-5; D unresolved. The CDR3 runs to 13 residues. Germline assignment: CDR1 SGHTA and CDR2 FQGNSA. V was shortened by 1 base and J by 1 base, with 4 bases between the two germline ends. The CDR3 DNA is TGTGCCAGCAGCTTAGAGCGCCAAGAGACCCAGTACTTC. Translated, it gives CASSLERQETQYF.

The chain recombines TRBV11-3 with TRBJ2-3; 8 bases align to TRBD2. The CDR3 is made up of 16 amino acids. Germline CDR1 SGHNT, CDR2 YENEEA. V lost 1 base, J lost 2 bases, and 5 bases stayed unmatched. CDR3 nucleotide sequence: TGTGCCAGCAGCTTAGGCGGGGGGTCCGACACAGATACGCAGTATTTT. This codes for CASSLGGGSDTDTQYF.

The CDR3, as DNA: TGTGCCATCAGTGCGAACAGGGGGCTCACAGATACGCAGTATTTT. Translating gives CAISANRGLTDTQYF. V and J are TRBV10-3 and TRBJ2-3, with 9 nucleotides matching TRBD1. J lost 2 bases, V lost 4 bases, and 4 bases had no gene match. This CDR3 is 15 amino acids long. Germline CDR1 reads ENHRY; CDR2 reads SYGVKD.

This sequence joins TRBV7-2 and TRBJ1-2, with D possibly being TRBD1 (6 bases). Deletions cut 4 bases from V and 5 bases from J, with 11 bases between. CDR1 is SGHTA and CDR2 is FQGNSA in the germline V gene. CDR3 length: 13 amino acids. The CDR3 DNA sequence: TGTGCCAGCAGCTCACAGGGTTGGTATGGCTACACCTTC. It yields the protein CASSSQGWYGYTF. Supplemented by reference TRBV7-2 and TRBJ1-2, the full variable domain reads GAGVSQSPSNKVTEKGKDVELRCDPISGHTALYWYRQSLGQGLEFLIYFQGNSAPDKSGLPSDRFSAERTGGSVSTLTIQRTQQEDSAVYLCASSSQGWYGYTFGSGTRLTVV.

J is TRBJ2-2 and V is TRBV6-1; D perhaps matches TRBD1 (5 bases). CDR1 MNHNS and CDR2 SASEGT come from the germline V gene. This CDR3 is built from 13 residues. Trimming took 7 bases from V and 5 from J, leaving 11 bases between them. The CDR3 nucleotides read TGTGCCAGCATCCAGGGATGGACCGGGGAGCTGTTTTTT. Protein product: CASIQGWTGELFF.

The V and J genes are TRBV10-3 and TRBJ1-2, with no clear D. The CDR3 spans 13 residues. V lost 6 bases to trimming and J lost 4 bases, with 12 bases between them. Germline CDR1 is ENHRY and CDR2 is SYGVKD. This CDR3 is CAISTNLIYGYTF. The CDR3 DNA reads as TGTGCCATCAGCACAAATCTAATCTATGGCTACACCTTC.

The chain combines TRBV5-1 with TRBJ2-7, with TRBD1 matching over 8 bases. The V gene's germline CDR1 is SGHRS and CDR2 YFSETQ. This CDR3 spans 14 amino acids. After removal of 4 bases from V and 6 bases from J, the junction contained 9 bases not matched to a gene. As DNA, the CDR3 is TGCGCCAGCAGCGGGACAGGTCCTGGGGGCGAGCAGTACTTC. Translating gives CASSGTGPGGEQYF.

The chain couples TRBV6-5 to TRBJ1-2, with D perhaps TRBD1 (5 bases). The CDR3 extends over 14 amino acids. Germline lookup yields CDR1 MNHEY and CDR2 SVGAGI. V dropped 2 bases and J dropped 9 bases, with 16 bases sitting between them. The CDR3 nucleotides are TGTGCCAGCAGTTACCTTGCCGGCCAGGGACGCTACACCTTC. Protein sequence: CASSYLAGQGRYTF.

Comment on this clone: A read error may produce the germline difference seen at one junction end. This chain links TRBV5-5 with TRBJ2-7, with 8 bases that match TRBD1. The CDR3 spans 16 residues. From germline, CDR1 is SGHKS and CDR2 YYEKEE (reference sequence). CDR3 DNA sequence: TGTGCCAGCAGCTTTATTTCCGGGACAGGTCTCTACGGGCAGTACTTC. It translates to CASSFISGTGLYGQYF.

The rearrangement links TRBV5-1 to TRBJ2-2; D uncertain. V was shortened by 2 bases and J by 4 bases, with 9 bases between the two germline ends. CDR1 is SGHRS and CDR2 is YFSETQ in the germline V gene. The CDR3 length is 14 residues. The CDR3 DNA sequence: TGCGCCAGCAGCTTAGACTGGATCACCGGGGAGCTGTTTTTT. Protein: CASSLDWITGELFF.

V is TRBV2 and J is TRBJ1-6, with D uncertain. V lost 1 base and J 0 bases, leaving 19 bases between the germline ends. The CDR3 has 20 amino acids. From germline, CDR1 is SNHLY and CDR2 FYNNEI. The CDR3 bases are TGTGCCAGCAGTGAAGTCGGCAGGCCAGTTCCGAGCTCCTATAATTCACCCCTCCACTTT. Its protein product is CASSEVGRPVPSSYNSPLHF.

As DNA, the CDR3 is TGTGCCAGCAGCTTAGTTTCCCAGGGCGGTCAGCCCCAGCATTTT. Translating it yields CASSLVSQGGQPQHF. The chain couples TRBV7-2 to TRBJ1-5, with a weak D call TRBD1 (5 bases). CDR3 length: 15 amino acids. The germline V gene encodes CDR1 SGHTA and CDR2 FQGNSA. The V end lost 1 base, the J end lost 6 bases, and 13 bases lay between the germline ends.